This T cell receptor beta chain stems from a study of shared clonotypes between healthy human individuals. The overall study: Three CD4 naive, three CD4 memory, two CD8 naive and one CD8 memory plate were used per donor.

Germline V gene lookup returns CDR1 LNHDA and CDR2 SQIVND (reference sequence). The CDR3 totals 14 residues. On this clone itself: Its antigen is unknown. The junction does not match germline at one end; this may be a read error.

The study enrolled healthy HIV-negative adults without recent acute infections or vaccinations as donors. Study outcomes and limitations: It was the non-shared clonotypes that had lower generation probabilities than clonotypes shared by all four donors.

The protocol was immunoSEQ multiplex PCR, while the TCRdb copy is restricted to in-frame clones and leaves out a portion. The sample consists of over a million clones, around 95% of them appearing once. The material sequenced was naive CD4+ T cells sorted from blood. The subset: CD45RA+ positively selected. This sequence originates from a man younger than 40 in good health. The chain has TRBV19 and TRBJ1-5, with D tentatively TRBD1 (6 bases). CDR3 loop: CASSLDRWNQPQHF. In DNA, the CDR3 is TGTGCCAGTAGTTTAGACAGGTGGAATCAGCCCCAGCATTTT.